The clone carrying this T cell receptor beta chain was seen many times. What it binds is not known. TCRdb re-called the multiplex PCR reads through MiXCR, storing one row per CDR3 protein. Altogether around 130,000 distinct CDR3 sequences are present, about 30% being singletons, with the ten largest covering about 2.5%. This specimen belongs to a study of breast tumors, draining lymph nodes, adjacent tissues. Germline V gene sequence: CDR1 LGHNA, CDR2 YSLEER. Trimming left V 4 bases short and J 1 base short, with 11 bases between. This CDR3 is 15 amino acids long. Breast cancer patients provided tissue from their axillary draining lymph nodes. The study, taken as a whole, reports: Compared with lymph nodes, tumors were less diverse; compared with nontumor tissue, more. Compared with basal-like, luminal-like tumors shared significantly more repertoire with nontumor tissue. Findings are consistent with lymph node origin and intratumoral expansion of most tumor T cells. The lymph node origin of tumor T cells was framed as consistent with a hypothesis, not demonstrated.

The TCR comes from a female donor with breast cancer. Some clones in this sample may be carry-over from other donors' samples. The chain carries TRBV4-3 and TRBJ2-1; D possibly corresponds to TRBD2 (6 bases). The sequenced sample was axillary lymph node tissue. The chain's CDR3 is CASSRIAESYNEQFF. CDR3 bases: TGCGCCAGCAGCCGGATAGCGGAATCCTACAATGAGCAGTTCTTC.